This entry lists 21 T cell receptor beta chains sequenced from one sample in a study of post-analysis software for immune sequencing data. Study conclusions and caveats: A few TRBV segments occurring more often in patients than controls included TRBV5-6, TRBV5-1 and TRBV20-1.

Carried by the TCR beta cDNA libraries were unique molecular identifiers. One entry per CDR3 protein results from TCRdb running MiXCR on the PCR reads. The data contain 750,000 to 900,000 distinct CDR3 sequences, approximately 44% of them seen just once; the ten biggest clones take up roughly 5.2%. Antigens for these TCRs are unknown. Sequenced: blood. These receptors were obtained from a girl under 18 with multiple sclerosis.

The rearrangement joins TRBV20-1 to TRBJ2-3; 11 bases align to TRBD2. Germline loops: CDR1 DFQATT, CDR2 SNEGSKA (reference sequence). Trimming cost V 3 bases and J 2 bases; bases outside gene matches: 7. The CDR3 is 16 residues long. CDR3 sequence reads: CSARDRLAGTTDTQYF. The CDR3 DNA is TGCAGTGCTAGGGACAGACTAGCGGGGACCACAGATACGCAGTATTTT.

This clonotype has a count of ten or more. The rearrangement joins TRBV20-1 to TRBJ2-5, with 8 bases matching TRBD1. V dropped 3 bases and J dropped 5; count of bases not matched to a gene: 2. Germline values: CDR1 DFQATT, CDR2 SNEGSKA (reference sequence). The CDR3 contains 12 residues. CDR3 in amino acids: CSASTGGETQYF. The DNA for the CDR3 is TGCAGTGCTAGTACAGGGGGGGAGACCCAGTACTTC.

CDR3 sequence (DNA): TGTGCCAGCAGTACCGGGAGGGGTAAAGCAGATACGCAGTATTTT. Amino acid sequence: CASSTGRGKADTQYF. The rearrangement joins TRBV2 to TRBJ2-3; 8 nucleotides agree with TRBD2. CDR3 length: 15 amino acids. With V trimmed by 5 bases and J by 4 bases, 8 bases remained unmatched. Germline CDR1 is SNHLY and CDR2 is FYNNEI. The variable domain in full, completed from reference TRBV2 and TRBJ2-3, reads EPEVTQTPSHQVTQMGQEVILRCVPISNHLYFYWYRQILGQKVEFLVSFYNNEISEKSEIFDDQFSVERPDGSNFTLKIRSTKLEDSAMYFCASSTGRGKADTQYFGPGTRLTVL.

Only a few counts were recorded for this clonotype. The chain is built from TRBV9 and TRBJ1-2; 7 bases fit TRBD1. The CDR3 has 14 amino acids. J was trimmed by 6 bases and V by 1 base; bases with no gene match: 6. CDR1 SGDLS and CDR2 YYNGEE come from the germline V gene. CDR3 nucleotide sequence: TGTGCCAGCAGCGTATCCCAGGGGGATCATGGCTACACCTTC. This gives the protein CASSVSQGDHGYTF. Filled out from reference TRBV9 and TRBJ1-2, the complete variable domain reads DSGVTQTPKHLITATGQRVTLRCSPRSGDLSVYWYQQSLDQGLQFLIQYYNGEERAKGNILERFSAQQFPDLHSELNLSSLELGDSALYFCASSVSQGDHGYTFGSGTRLTVV.

Here the CDR3 reads CSASDRMDYEQYF. DNA for the CDR3: TGCAGTGCTAGCGATCGGATGGACTACGAGCAGTACTTC. The rearrangement uses TRBV20-1 and TRBJ2-7; no clear D. The CDR3 consists of 13 residues. V was shortened by 3 bases and J by 3 bases, with 12 bases between the two germline ends. CDR1 is DFQATT and CDR2 is SNEGSKA in the germline V gene (reference sequence).

The chain couples TRBV4-2 to TRBJ1-6; D is unclear. The V end lost 0 bases, the J end lost 7 bases, and 7 bases lay between the germline ends. Germline V gene data show CDR1 as LGHNA and CDR2 as YNFKEQ. This CDR3 has 14 residues. CDR3 in DNA: TGTGCCAGCAGCCAAGATCATGAGAATTCACCCCTCCACTTT. It translates to CASSQDHENSPLHF.

This clonotype was seen more than once but under ten times. J is TRBJ2-1 and V is TRBV4-3, with 13 bases that match TRBD2. V lost 0 bases, J lost 4 bases, and 12 bases stayed unmatched. Germline V gene lookup returns CDR1 LGHNA and CDR2 YSLEER. CDR3 length: 20 amino acids. The CDR3 loop is CASSQDLGLAGAPHYNEQFF. CDR3 DNA: TGCGCCAGCAGCCAAGACCTCGGACTAGCGGGAGCTCCCCATTACAATGAGCAGTTCTTC.

Only one count was recorded for this clonotype. V is TRBV5-1 and J is TRBJ1-2; possible D gene TRBD1, 5 bases. The CDR3 length is 13 residues. Trimming pared 6 bases from V and 3 bases from J, leaving 12 bases between. Looked up from germline, CDR1 is SGHRS and CDR2 is YFSETQ. The CDR3 sequence: CASNLDSHYGYTF. DNA for the CDR3: TGCGCCAGCAACTTAGACAGCCACTATGGCTACACCTTC.

The V call is TRBV20-1, the J call TRBJ2-5; 9 nucleotides agree with TRBD1. Trimming removed 5 bases from V and 5 bases from J; junction bases left unmatched: 6. Looked up from germline, CDR1 is DFQATT and CDR2 is SNEGSKA (reference sequence). This CDR3 contains 13 residues. CDR3 sequence: CSAPDRGGETQYF. DNA of the CDR3: TGCAGTGCTCCGGACAGGGGAGGGGAGACCCAGTACTTC.

The V and J genes are TRBV12-3 or TRBV12-4 and TRBJ2-1; a weak D match, TRBD1 (7 bases). V gave up 7 bases and J gave up 8 bases, with 15 bases separating them. The CDR3 has 13 residues. The DNA of the CDR3 is TGTGCCAGCATAAGCGGAGGGGGCGATGAGCAGTTCTTC. This translates into CASISGGGDEQFF.

The sample holds a few counts of this clonotype. V and J are TRBV5-1 and TRBJ2-7; D is tentatively TRBD1 or TRBD2 (5 bases each). Between the trimmed V and J ends, which lost 4 bases and 0 bases, there was a span of 14 bases. Per the germline V gene, CDR1 is SGHRS and CDR2 is YFSETQ. The CDR3 length is 15 residues. The CDR3 sequence: CASSPYWDGSYEQYF. The CDR3, as DNA: TGCGCCAGCAGCCCCTATTGGGACGGCTCCTACGAGCAGTACTTC. Drawing the rest from reference TRBV5-1 and TRBJ2-7, the complete variable domain is KAGVTQTPRYLIKTRGQQVTLSCSPISGHRSVSWYQQTPGQGLQFLFEYFSETQRNKGNFPGRFSGRQFSNSRSEMNVSTLELGDSALYLCASSPYWDGSYEQYFGPGTRLTVT.

This clonotype was counted a few times. The V and J genes are TRBV7-9 and TRBJ2-1, with a weak D call TRBD1 (6 bases). Deletions cut 5 bases from V and 5 bases from J, with 22 bases between. The germline gives CDR1 SEHNR, CDR2 FQNEAQ (reference sequence). The CDR3 extends over 17 amino acids. CDR3 amino acids: CASSPPGLGAQNNEQFF. DNA for the CDR3: TGTGCCAGCAGCCCACCGGGATTGGGGGCACAAAACAATGAGCAGTTCTTC.

The chain couples TRBV3-1 to TRBJ2-7; D ambiguous. This CDR3 comprises 12 residues. Trimming stripped 3 bases from V and 2 bases from J, with 5 bases between. CDR1 is LGHDT and CDR2 is YNNKEL in the germline V gene (reference sequence). The CDR3 region has the DNA TGTGCCAGCAGCCACGGGCCCTACGAGCAGTACTTC. It is translated as CASSHGPYEQYF.

Notes on this clonotype: One end of the junction does not line up with germline, which may come from a read error. The genes are TRBV12-3 or TRBV12-4 and TRBJ2-3; a possible D gene is TRBD2 (6 bases). The CDR3 is 15 amino acids. CDR3 DNA: TGTGCCAGCAGTCCCGCTGGCGGGAACACAGATGCGCAGTATTTT. It specifies CASSPAGGNTDAQYF.

Only a few counts were recorded for this clonotype. The CDR3 sequence is CASSGQGGYSYEQYF. The CDR3 nucleotides read TGTGCCAGCTCCGGACAGGGGGGGTATTCCTACGAGCAGTACTTC. The chain is built from TRBV12-3 or TRBV12-4 and TRBJ2-5; 10 bases match TRBD1. With the DNA end fitting TRBJ2-7 better, the J assignment may be wrong. CDR3 length: 15 residues.

The V call is TRBV15, the J call TRBJ1-4; 9 nucleotides align to TRBD1. V lost 5 bases to trimming and J lost 5 bases; unmatched junction nucleotides: 3. Germline assignment: CDR1 LNHNV and CDR2 YYDKDF (reference sequence). This CDR3 spans 14 amino acids. The CDR3 region has the DNA TGTGCCACCAGCTCCGGGACAGGGAATGAAAAACTGTTTTTT. Amino acids: CATSSGTGNEKLFF.

This CDR3 reads CAISESQGIHEQYF. In DNA, the CDR3 is TGTGCCATCAGTGAGTCGCAAGGGATCCACGAGCAGTACTTC. The chain recombines TRBV10-3 with TRBJ2-7, with D unclear. The germline gives CDR1 ENHRY, CDR2 SYGVKD. The V end lost 0 bases, the J end lost 5 bases, and 11 bases lay between the germline ends. This CDR3 comprises 14 residues.

This chain links TRBV5-8 with TRBJ2-5; maybe TRBD2 (6 bases). Germline loops: CDR1 SGHTS, CDR2 YDEGEE. This CDR3 comprises 15 residues. Trimming cost V 5 bases and J 4 bases, with 18 bases left between them. The CDR3 is CASSSPGGEAETQYF. The CDR3 region has the DNA TGTGCCAGCAGTTCCCCTGGCGGGGAGGCAGAGACCCAGTACTTC.

The V and J genes are TRBV7-3 and TRBJ2-7; 7 nucleotides line up with TRBD1. Germline lookup yields CDR1 SGHTA and CDR2 FQGTGA. J lost 1 base, V lost 5 bases, and 11 bases had no gene match. The CDR3 is 16 amino acids. CDR3 sequence: CASSPDGTALSYEQYF. CDR3 in DNA: TGTGCCAGCAGCCCCGATGGGACAGCCCTATCCTACGAGCAGTACTTC.

In this sample, this clonotype turned up a few times. The V call is TRBV20-1, the J call TRBJ2-1, with 7 bases aligning to TRBD2. The CDR3 loop spans 16 amino acids. The V gene's germline CDR1 is DFQATT and CDR2 SNEGSKA (reference sequence). Trimming took 0 bases from V and 7 from J; bases not matched to a gene: 12. DNA for the CDR3: TGCAGTGCTAGAGATCGTAGAGGCGGGAGTGGTAATGAGCAGTTCTTC. It translates to CSARDRRGGSGNEQFF.

The chain uses TRBV28 and TRBJ2-1; 8 nucleotides align to TRBD1. The CDR3 sequence is 15 residues long. The germline V gene has CDR1 MDHEN and CDR2 SYDVKM. J gave up 7 bases and V 6 bases, and 11 bases lay outside the gene matches. CDR3: CASSAPGQVENEQFF. As DNA, the CDR3 is TGTGCCAGCAGCGCCCCGGGACAGGTGGAGAATGAGCAGTTCTTC. Based on the CDR3 plus reference TRBV28 and TRBJ2-1, the full variable domain is DVKVTQSSRYLVKRTGEKVFLECVQDMDHENMFWYRQDPGLGLRLIYFSYDVKMKEKGDIPEGYSVSREKKERFSLILESASTNQTSMYLCASSAPGQVENEQFFGPGTRLTVL.